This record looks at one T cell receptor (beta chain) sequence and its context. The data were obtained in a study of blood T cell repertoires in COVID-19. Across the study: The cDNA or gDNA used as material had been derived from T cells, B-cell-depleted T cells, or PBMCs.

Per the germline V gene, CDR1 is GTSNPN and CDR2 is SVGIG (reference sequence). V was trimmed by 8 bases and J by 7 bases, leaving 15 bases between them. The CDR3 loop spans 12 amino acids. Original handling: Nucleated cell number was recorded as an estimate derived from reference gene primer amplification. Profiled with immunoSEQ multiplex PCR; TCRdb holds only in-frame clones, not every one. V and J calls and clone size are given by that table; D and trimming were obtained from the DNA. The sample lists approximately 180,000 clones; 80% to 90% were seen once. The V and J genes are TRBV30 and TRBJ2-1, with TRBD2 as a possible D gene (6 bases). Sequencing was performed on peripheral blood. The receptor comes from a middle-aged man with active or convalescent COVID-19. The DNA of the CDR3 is TGTGCCCTCTCAAGGGGAGGTAATGAGCAGTTCTTC. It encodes CALSRGGNEQFF.